The 3 T cell receptor beta chains below come from one sample, sequenced in a study of T cells in Graves' hyperthyroidism and ophthalmopathy. TCR beta CDR3 regions were amplified from RNA transcripts. During a first-round RT-PCR of the TCR CDR3, the HTBI primer set was used. TCRdb independently ran MiXCR on the multiplex PCR reads; one entry per CDR3 protein. The sample shows hundreds of thousands of distinct CDR3 sequences, about 15% of them seen only once. Sample: blood. These receptors all come from a woman aged 18-29 years with Graves' ophthalmopathy.

A note on this clonotype: Compared with germline, one end of the junction differs, possibly owing to a read error. The CDR3 is CASSEPNRGKQFF. The CDR3 DNA follows: TGCGCCAGCAGTGAGCCAAACAGGGGTAAGCAGTTCTTC. The V and J genes are TRBV6-1 and TRBJ2-1, with 7 bases lining up with TRBD1. Germline values: CDR1 MNHNS, CDR2 SASEGT. This CDR3 has 13 residues.

This clonotype was found a few times. The chain recombines TRBV9 with TRBJ2-3; D unclear. The CDR3 sequence is 11 residues long. With 5 bases removed from V and 5 bases from J, the gap between germline ends came to 6 bases. CDR1 is SGDLS, CDR2 YYNGEE, per germline. The DNA for the CDR3 is TGTGCCAGCAGGAGAGGAGATACGCAGTATTTT. It translates to CASRRGDTQYF.

The V and J genes are TRBV12-3 or TRBV12-4 and TRBJ1-1; D remains ambiguous. The CDR3 is 13 residues long. The ends were cut back, 1 base at V and 4 bases at J, with 7 bases in the middle. The CDR3 region is CASSLGTVTEAFF. The CDR3 DNA reads as TGTGCCAGCAGTTTAGGGACGGTCACTGAAGCTTTCTTT.